This T cell receptor (beta chain) was identified in a study of blood T cell repertoires in COVID-19. Assay: immunoSEQ multiplex PCR; the TCRdb copy retains only in-frame clones and omits some. The data show fewer than 450,000 clones, around nine tenths seen once. Germline CDR1 LGHDT, CDR2 YNNKEL (reference sequence). V shed 4 bases and J 12 bases; nucleotides not matched to a gene: 20. This CDR3 spans 18 amino acids. V is TRBV3-1 (or the pseudogene TRBV3-2) and J is TRBJ2-7, with TRBD2 identical over 14 bases. This TCR derives from a young woman who had recovered from COVID-19. Source material: peripheral blood. The CDR3 loop is CASSPFPGTSGSDHGGYV. The CDR3 DNA sequence: TGTGCCAGCAGCCCATTCCCCGGGACTAGCGGGAGCGACCACGGGGGGTACGTC.